The 17 T cell receptor beta chains in this list originate from one sample, sequenced in a study of Graves' ophthalmopathy and Graves' hyperthyroidism. Amplified material comprised TCR beta CDR3 regions derived from RNA transcripts. RT-PCR in the first round used HTBI primers; a second-round multiplex PCR followed. TCRdb re-analysed the multiplex PCR reads in MiXCR, keeping a single row per CDR3 protein. The sample comprises 560,000 or so distinct CDR3 sequences, about 40% of which are singletons, and about 4% rests with the top ten. The source material was peripheral blood or thyroid tissue (not recorded which). The receptors derive from an adult man with Graves' hyperthyroidism.

The V and J genes are TRBV7-9 and TRBJ1-4, with D tentatively TRBD1 (6 bases). Germline assignment: CDR1 SEHNR and CDR2 FQNEAQ (reference sequence). The V and J ends lost 2 bases and 14 bases respectively, with 9 bases between them. There are 11 residues in the CDR3. The chain's CDR3 is CASSLTGKLFF. The CDR3 bases are TGTGCCAGCAGCTTAACAGGGAAGCTGTTTTTT.

This clonotype was seen a few times. This chain joins TRBV12-5 and TRBJ2-7; D is undetermined. Germline V gives CDR1 LGHNT, CDR2 FRNRAP. The CDR3 loop spans 14 amino acids. V lost 2 bases and J 6 bases, leaving 14 bases between the germline ends. This CDR3 is CASGLSPGAIEQYF. The CDR3 DNA follows: TGTGCTAGTGGTTTGTCGCCTGGAGCCATCGAGCAGTACTTC.

This clonotype appeared a few times. The gene calls are TRBV2 and TRBJ1-2; perhaps TRBD1 as D (6 bases). Trimming took 6 bases from V and 8 from J, leaving 25 bases between them. The CDR3 length is 16 residues. The V gene's germline CDR1 is SNHLY and CDR2 FYNNEI. This chain's CDR3 is CASSQFRTAREGGYTF. CDR3 coding DNA: TGTGCCAGCAGCCAATTTCGGACAGCGCGGGAAGGGGGCTACACCTTC.

The chain joins TRBV3-1 to TRBJ1-1, with 8 bases aligning to TRBD1. The junction had 6 bases not matched to a gene; V was cut back by 1 base and J by 5 bases. The V gene's germline CDR1 is LGHDT and CDR2 YNNKEL (reference sequence). The CDR3 is 15 residues long. DNA for the CDR3: TGTGCCAGCAGCCAAGGCGCAGGGGGCTGGACTGAAGCTTTCTTT. This encodes CASSQGAGGWTEAFF.

This clonotype was detected ten times or more. The chain is built from TRBV20-1 and TRBJ1-2, with no clear D. Germline CDR1 reads DFQATT; CDR2 reads SNEGSKA (reference sequence). V dropped 6 bases and J dropped 3 bases, with 11 bases sitting between them. This CDR3 spans 12 amino acids. The CDR3: CSAPDRDYGYTF. The CDR3 coding sequence is TGCAGTGCCCCGGACCGAGACTATGGCTACACCTTC.

This clonotype has just a few counts. CDR3 sequence reads: CASSFGTAKQETQYF. DNA of the CDR3: TGCGCCAGCAGCTTTGGGACAGCAAAACAAGAGACCCAGTACTTC. This chain joins TRBV5-1 and TRBJ2-5, with 7 positions matching TRBD1. This CDR3 region has 15 residues. Germline CDR1 and CDR2: SGHRS and YFSETQ. V trimming: 2 bases; J trimming: 2 bases; junction bases outside the gene matches: 6.

This clonotype was counted a few times. The rearrangement joins TRBV18 to TRBJ1-3; D gene unclear. The CDR3 spans 13 residues. V lost 0 bases, J lost 1 base, and 1 base lay in between. Germline CDR1 KGHSH, CDR2 LQKENI. In DNA form, the CDR3 reads TGTGCCAGCTCACCACCTTCTGGAAACACCATATATTTT. Residues: CASSPPSGNTIYF.

J is TRBJ2-6 and V is TRBV6-5; 7 nucleotides line up with TRBD1. This CDR3 region has 17 residues. V shed 7 bases, J shed 0 bases, and the junction held 9 bases outside the gene matches. Germline CDR1 is MNHEY and CDR2 is SVGAGI. CDR3 protein: CASKQGRKNSGANVLTF. Written as DNA, the CDR3 is TGTGCCAGCAAACAGGGGCGAAAAAACTCTGGGGCCAACGTCCTGACTTTC.

V gene TRBV2 combines with J gene TRBJ1-5; no firm D call. The V and J ends lost 6 bases and 4 bases respectively, with 10 bases between them. From germline, CDR1 is SNHLY and CDR2 FYNNEI. This CDR3 is 13 amino acids long. CDR3 sequence (DNA): TGTGCCAGCAGGAGGAGGGAGAATCAGCCCCAGCATTTT. It encodes CASRRRENQPQHF.

In this sample, this clonotype turned up many times. The chain combines TRBV6-5 with TRBJ2-5; D unresolved. Germline assignment: CDR1 MNHEY and CDR2 SVGAGI. V lost 4 bases, J lost 5 bases, and 14 bases lay in between. The CDR3 consists of 14 residues. CDR3 protein: CASSLSRVGETQYF. In DNA, the CDR3 is TGTGCCAGCAGTTTGTCCCGGGTTGGCGAGACCCAGTACTTC.

This clonotype was picked up many times. This chain connects TRBV20-1 to TRBJ1-6; 8 positions agree with TRBD1. The CDR3 has 13 residues. Germline-derived CDR1 and CDR2 are DFQATT and SNEGSKA (reference sequence). V lost 6 bases and J lost 8; bases outside the gene matches: 6. The CDR3 protein is CSAKGQGDSPLHF. Here the CDR3 DNA reads TGCAGTGCGAAAGGACAGGGAGATTCACCCCTCCACTTT.

This clonotype was found once. The rearrangement links TRBV7-8 to TRBJ2-5; 15 positions match TRBD2. CDR3 size: 16 residues. J lost 6 bases, V lost 5 bases, and 7 bases had no gene match. Per germline, CDR1 SGHVS and CDR2 FQNEAQ. The CDR3 bases are TGTGCCAGCAGCCCCCATGGGACTAGCGGGGGGAAGACCCAGTACTTC. It specifies CASSPHGTSGGKTQYF.

Points on this clonotype: A junction end diverges from the germline sequence, so it may reflect a read error. V gene TRBV15 combines with J gene TRBJ2-5; perhaps TRBD1 as D (5 bases). The J call is uncertain, as TRBJ2-4 better fits the DNA end. Germline V gives CDR1 LNHNV, CDR2 YYDKDF (reference sequence). The CDR3 loop spans 15 amino acids. The CDR3 DNA sequence: TGTGCCACCAGCAGGAATGGGGCAGCCCAAAACATTCAGTACTTC. Its protein product is CATSRNGAAQNIQYF.

The chain recombines TRBV12-3 or TRBV12-4 with TRBJ1-5; D is unclear. This CDR3 comprises 15 residues. Trimming shortened V by 3 bases and J by 7 bases, and 16 bases separated the two germline ends. The chain's CDR3 is CASSFRSEGGQPQHF. The CDR3 nucleotides are TGTGCCAGCAGTTTCAGGTCAGAGGGCGGGCAGCCCCAGCATTTT.

A note on this clonotype: One end of the junction fails to match germline, which may point to a read error. The chain uses TRBV10-3 and TRBJ2-2; D possibly corresponds to TRBD2 (5 bases). Germline assignment: CDR1 ENHRY and CDR2 SYGVKD. The CDR3 totals 14 residues. The CDR3, as DNA: TGTGCCACGGGAAGAGCGGCGAACACCGGGAAGCTGTTTTTT. Its protein is CATGRAANTGKLFF.

This clonotype was recorded once. A much larger clone lies one base from this, so it may be a read error. The rearrangement links TRBV7-2 to TRBJ1-1, with D perhaps matching TRBD1 (5 bases). The germline gives CDR1 SGHTA, CDR2 FQGNSA. The CDR3 runs to 15 residues. The CDR3 bases are TGTGTCAGCAATGTCGGGGGTTCTCGGAACACTGAAGCTTTCTTT. Protein: CVSNVGGSRNTEAFF.

This clonotype was recorded many times. V usage is TRBV12-3 or TRBV12-4 and J usage is TRBJ2-5; D is uncertain. This CDR3 is built from 17 residues. Trimming cost V 1 base and J 5 bases, with 20 bases left between them. The CDR3 loop reads CASSLGFGPTLQETQYF. The CDR3 region has the DNA TGTGCCAGCAGTTTAGGGTTTGGGCCTACCCTCCAGGAGACCCAGTACTTC.